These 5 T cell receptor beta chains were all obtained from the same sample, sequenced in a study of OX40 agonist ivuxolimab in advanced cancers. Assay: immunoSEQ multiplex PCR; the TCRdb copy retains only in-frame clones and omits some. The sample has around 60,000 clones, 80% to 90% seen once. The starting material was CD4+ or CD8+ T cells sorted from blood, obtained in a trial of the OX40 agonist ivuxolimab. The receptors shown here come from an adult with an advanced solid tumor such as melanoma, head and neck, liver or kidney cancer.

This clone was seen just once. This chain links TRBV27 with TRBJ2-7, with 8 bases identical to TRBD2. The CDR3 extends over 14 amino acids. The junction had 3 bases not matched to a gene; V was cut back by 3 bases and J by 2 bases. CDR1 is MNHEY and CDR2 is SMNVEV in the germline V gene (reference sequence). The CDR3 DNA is TGTGCCAGCAGTTTTCTAGCGGGTGCCTACGAGCAGTACTTC. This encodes CASSFLAGAYEQYF.

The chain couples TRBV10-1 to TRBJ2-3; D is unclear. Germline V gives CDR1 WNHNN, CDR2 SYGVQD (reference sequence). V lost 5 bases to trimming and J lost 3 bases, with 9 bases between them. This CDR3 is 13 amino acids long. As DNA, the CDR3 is TGCGCCAGCAGTCGGCAAGGAACAGATACGCAGTATTTT. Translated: CASSRQGTDTQYF.

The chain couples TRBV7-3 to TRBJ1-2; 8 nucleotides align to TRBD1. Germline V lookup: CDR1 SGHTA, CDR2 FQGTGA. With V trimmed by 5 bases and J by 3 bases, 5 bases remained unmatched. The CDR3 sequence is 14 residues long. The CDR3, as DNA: TGTGCCAGCAGCCCAACGGACAGGGACTATGGCTACACCTTC. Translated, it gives CASSPTDRDYGYTF.

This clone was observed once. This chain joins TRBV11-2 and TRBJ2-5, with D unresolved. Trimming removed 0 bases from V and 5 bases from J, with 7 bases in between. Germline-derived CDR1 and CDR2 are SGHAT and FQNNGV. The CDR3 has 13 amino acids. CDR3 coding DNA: TGTGCCAGCAGCTTAGAGATAGGGGAGACCCAGTACTTC. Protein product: CASSLEIGETQYF.

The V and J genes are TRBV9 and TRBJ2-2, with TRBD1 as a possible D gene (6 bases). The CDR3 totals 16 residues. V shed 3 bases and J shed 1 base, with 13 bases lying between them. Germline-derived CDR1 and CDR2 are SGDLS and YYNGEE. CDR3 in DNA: TGTGCCAGCAGCGCCTACAGGGCAGAGAACACCGGGGAGCTGTTTTTT. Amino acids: CASSAYRAENTGELFF.